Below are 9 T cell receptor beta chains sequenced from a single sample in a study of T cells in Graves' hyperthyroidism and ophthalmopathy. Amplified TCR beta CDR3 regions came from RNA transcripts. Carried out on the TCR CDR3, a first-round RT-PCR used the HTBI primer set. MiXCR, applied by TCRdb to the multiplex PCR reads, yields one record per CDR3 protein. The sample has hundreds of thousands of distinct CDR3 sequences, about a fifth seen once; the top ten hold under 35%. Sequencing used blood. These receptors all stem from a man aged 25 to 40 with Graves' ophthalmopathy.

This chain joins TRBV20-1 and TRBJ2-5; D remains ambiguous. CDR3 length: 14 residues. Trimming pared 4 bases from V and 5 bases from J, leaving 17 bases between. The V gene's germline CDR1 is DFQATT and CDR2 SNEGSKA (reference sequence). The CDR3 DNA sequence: TGCAGTGCTACCTACTTGCGGAGAGTGGAGACCCAGTACTTC. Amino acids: CSATYLRRVETQYF.

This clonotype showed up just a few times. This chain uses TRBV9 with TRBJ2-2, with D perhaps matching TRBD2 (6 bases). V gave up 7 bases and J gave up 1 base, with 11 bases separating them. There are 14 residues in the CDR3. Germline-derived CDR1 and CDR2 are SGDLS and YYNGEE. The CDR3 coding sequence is TGTGCCAGCCGACTAGAGGGGAACACCGGGGAGCTGTTTTTT. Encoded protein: CASRLEGNTGELFF.

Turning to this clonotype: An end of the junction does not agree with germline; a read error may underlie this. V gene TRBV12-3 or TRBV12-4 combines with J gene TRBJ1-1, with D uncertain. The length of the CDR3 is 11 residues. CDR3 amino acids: CAGSSSTEAFF. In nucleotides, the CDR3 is TGTGCCGGCAGTTCCTCAACTGAAGCTTTCTTT.

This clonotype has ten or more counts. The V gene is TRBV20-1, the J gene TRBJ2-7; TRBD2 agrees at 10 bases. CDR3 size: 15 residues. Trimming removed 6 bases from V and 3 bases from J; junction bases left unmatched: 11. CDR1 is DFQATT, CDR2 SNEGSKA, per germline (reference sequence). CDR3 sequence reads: CSATATSGINYEQYF. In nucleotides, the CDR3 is TGCAGTGCCACCGCAACTAGCGGGATCAACTACGAGCAGTACTTC.

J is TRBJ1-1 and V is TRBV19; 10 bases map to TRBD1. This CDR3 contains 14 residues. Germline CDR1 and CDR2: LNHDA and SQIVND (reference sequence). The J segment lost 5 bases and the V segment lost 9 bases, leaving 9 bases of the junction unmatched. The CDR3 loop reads CASAETGGDTEAFF. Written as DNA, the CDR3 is TGTGCCAGCGCGGAGACAGGGGGCGATACTGAAGCTTTCTTT.

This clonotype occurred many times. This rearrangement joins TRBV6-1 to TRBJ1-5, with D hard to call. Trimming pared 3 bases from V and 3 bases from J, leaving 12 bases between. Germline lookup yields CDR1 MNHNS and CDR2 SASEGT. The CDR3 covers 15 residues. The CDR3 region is CASSETWRVNQPQHF. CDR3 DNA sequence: TGTGCCAGCAGTGAGACTTGGAGGGTCAATCAGCCCCAGCATTTT.

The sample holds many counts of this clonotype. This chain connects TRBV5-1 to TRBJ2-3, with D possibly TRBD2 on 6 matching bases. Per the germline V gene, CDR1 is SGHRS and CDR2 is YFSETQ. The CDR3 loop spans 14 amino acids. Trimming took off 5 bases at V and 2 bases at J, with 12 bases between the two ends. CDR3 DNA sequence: TGCGCCAGCAGGAAGGAGGGGCCCACAGATACGCAGTATTTT. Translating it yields CASRKEGPTDTQYF.

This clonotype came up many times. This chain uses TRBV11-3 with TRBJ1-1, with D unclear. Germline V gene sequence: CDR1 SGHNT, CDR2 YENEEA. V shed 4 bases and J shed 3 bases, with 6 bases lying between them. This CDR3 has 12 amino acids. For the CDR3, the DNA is TGTGCCAGCAGCTCGATATACACTGAAGCTTTCTTT. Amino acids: CASSSIYTEAFF.

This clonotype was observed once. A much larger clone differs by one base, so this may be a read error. CDR3 sequence: CASGLDGSAYNEQFF. The CDR3 DNA reads TGTGCCAGCGGCTTAGACGGGAGCGCCTACAATGAGCAGTTCTTC. The chain combines TRBV11-2 with TRBJ2-1; TRBD2 might be the D (6 bases). The CDR3 has 15 amino acids. Germline CDR1 reads SGHAT; CDR2 reads FQNNGV. Full variable domain (rest looked up from reference TRBV11-2 and TRBJ2-1): EAGVAQSPRYKIIEKRQSVAFWCNPISGHATLYWYQQILGQGPKLLIQFQNNGVVDDSQLPKDRFSAERLKGVDSTLKIQPAKLEDSAVYLCASGLDGSAYNEQFFGPGTRLTVL.